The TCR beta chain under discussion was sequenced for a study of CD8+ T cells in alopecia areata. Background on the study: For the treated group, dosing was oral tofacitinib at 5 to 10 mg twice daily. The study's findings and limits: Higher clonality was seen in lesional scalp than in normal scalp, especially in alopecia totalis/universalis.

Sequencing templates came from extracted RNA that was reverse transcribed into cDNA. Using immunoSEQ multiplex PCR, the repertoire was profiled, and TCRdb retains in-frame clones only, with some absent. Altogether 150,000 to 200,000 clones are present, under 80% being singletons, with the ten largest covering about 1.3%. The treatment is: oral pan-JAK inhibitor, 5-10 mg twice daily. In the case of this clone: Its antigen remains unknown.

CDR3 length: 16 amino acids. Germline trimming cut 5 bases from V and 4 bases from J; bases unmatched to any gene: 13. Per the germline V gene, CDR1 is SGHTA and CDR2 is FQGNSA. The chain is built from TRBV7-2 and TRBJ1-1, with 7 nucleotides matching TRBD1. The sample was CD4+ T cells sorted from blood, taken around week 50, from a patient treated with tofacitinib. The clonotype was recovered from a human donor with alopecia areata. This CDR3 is CASSPPHRGGGTEAFF. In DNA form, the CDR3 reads TGTGCCAGCAGCCCTCCCCACAGGGGAGGAGGCACTGAAGCTTTCTTT. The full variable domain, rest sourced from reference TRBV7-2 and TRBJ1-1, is GAGVSQSPSNKVTEKGKDVELRCDPISGHTALYWYRQSLGQGLEFLIYFQGNSAPDKSGLPSDRFSAERTGGSVSTLTIQRTQQEDSAVYLCASSPPHRGGGTEAFFGQGTRLTVV.